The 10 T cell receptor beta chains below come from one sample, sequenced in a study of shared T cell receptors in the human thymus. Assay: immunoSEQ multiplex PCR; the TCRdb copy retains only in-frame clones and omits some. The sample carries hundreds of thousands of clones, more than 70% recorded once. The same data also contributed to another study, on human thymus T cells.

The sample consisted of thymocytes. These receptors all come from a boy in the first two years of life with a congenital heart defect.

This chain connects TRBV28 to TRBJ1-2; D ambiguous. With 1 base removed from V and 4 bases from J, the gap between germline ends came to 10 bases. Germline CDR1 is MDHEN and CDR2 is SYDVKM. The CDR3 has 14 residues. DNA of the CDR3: TGTGCCAGCAGTTTATCAGTTTCCTTCTATGGCTACACCTTC. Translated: CASSLSVSFYGYTF.

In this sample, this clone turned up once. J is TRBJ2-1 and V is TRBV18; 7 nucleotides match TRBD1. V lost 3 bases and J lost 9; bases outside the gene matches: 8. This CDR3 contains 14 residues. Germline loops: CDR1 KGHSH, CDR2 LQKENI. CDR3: CASSPPGQWVEQFF. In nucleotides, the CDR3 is TGTGCCAGCTCACCGCCGGGACAGTGGGTTGAGCAGTTCTTC.

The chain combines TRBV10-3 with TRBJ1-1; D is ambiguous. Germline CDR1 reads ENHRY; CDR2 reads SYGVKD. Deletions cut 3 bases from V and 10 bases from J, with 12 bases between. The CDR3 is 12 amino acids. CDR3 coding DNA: TGTGCCATCAGTGATCTAGACGGGAGAGCTTTCTTT. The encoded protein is CAISDLDGRAFF.

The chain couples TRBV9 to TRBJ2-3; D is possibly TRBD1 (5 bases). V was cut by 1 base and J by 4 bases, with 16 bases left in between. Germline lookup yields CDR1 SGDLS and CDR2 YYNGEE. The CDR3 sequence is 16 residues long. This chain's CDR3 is CASSVPKVRAPDTQYF. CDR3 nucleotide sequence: TGTGCCAGCAGCGTACCAAAGGTCAGGGCCCCAGATACGCAGTATTTT.

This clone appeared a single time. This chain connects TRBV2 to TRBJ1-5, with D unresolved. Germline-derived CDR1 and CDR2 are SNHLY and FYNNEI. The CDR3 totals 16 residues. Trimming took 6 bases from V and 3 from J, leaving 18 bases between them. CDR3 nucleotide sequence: TGTGCCAGCAGCCAGTCTGAGGCCCACGCCAATCAGCCCCAGCATTTT. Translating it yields CASSQSEAHANQPQHF.

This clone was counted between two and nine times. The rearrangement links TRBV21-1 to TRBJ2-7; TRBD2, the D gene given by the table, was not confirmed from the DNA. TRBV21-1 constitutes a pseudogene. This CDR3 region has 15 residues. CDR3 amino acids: CAGGETSGPSYEQYF. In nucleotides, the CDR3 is TGTGCCGGAGGAGAGACTAGCGGCCCCTCCTACGAGCAGTACTTC.

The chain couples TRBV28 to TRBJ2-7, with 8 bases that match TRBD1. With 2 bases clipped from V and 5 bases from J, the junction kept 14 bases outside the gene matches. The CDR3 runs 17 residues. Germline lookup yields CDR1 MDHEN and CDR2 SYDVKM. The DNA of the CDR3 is TGTGCCAGCAGTTTAAGGGGACAGGCCCTCCGGATGGACGAGCAGTACTTC. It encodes CASSLRGQALRMDEQYF.

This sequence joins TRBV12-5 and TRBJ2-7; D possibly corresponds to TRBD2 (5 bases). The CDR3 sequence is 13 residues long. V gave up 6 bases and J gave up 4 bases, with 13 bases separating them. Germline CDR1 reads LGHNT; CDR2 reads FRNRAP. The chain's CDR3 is CASGPYGVYEQYF. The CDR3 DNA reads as TGTGCTAGTGGGCCGTACGGGGTTTACGAGCAGTACTTC.

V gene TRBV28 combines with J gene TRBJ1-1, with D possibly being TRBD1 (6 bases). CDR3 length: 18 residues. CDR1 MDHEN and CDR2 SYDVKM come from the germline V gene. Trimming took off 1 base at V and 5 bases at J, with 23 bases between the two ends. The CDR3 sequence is CASSLLGDWGRMATEAFF. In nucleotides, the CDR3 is TGTGCCAGCAGTTTATTAGGTGATTGGGGGCGCATGGCGACTGAAGCTTTCTTT.

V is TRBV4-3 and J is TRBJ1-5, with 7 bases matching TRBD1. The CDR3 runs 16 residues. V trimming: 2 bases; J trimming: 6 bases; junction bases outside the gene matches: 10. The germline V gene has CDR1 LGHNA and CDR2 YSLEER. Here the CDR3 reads CASSQRIDRVGQPQHF. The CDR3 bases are TGCGCCAGCAGCCAACGGATAGACAGGGTGGGTCAGCCCCAGCATTTT.